A selection of T cell receptor beta chains follows, all from one sample in a study of blood T cell repertoires in COVID-19. TCRdb's table, derived via immunoSEQ multiplex PCR, lists solely in-frame clones and lacks some. There are roughly 260,000 clones in the sample; more than 75% occur only once, and roughly 9.8% lies in the top ten. The specimen sequenced was peripheral blood. The source is a man in his forties who had recovered from COVID-19. Each CDR3 is given with its conserved first and last residue. The D gene is left open where the match is weak. Not all rows give a size; the values are once, few, many and, for expanded clones, a class.

cdr3_nt: TGTGCCAGCAGCCAGCTTTGGGCCTCCGCCTCCTACGAGCAGTACTTC; cdr3_aa: CASSQLWASASYEQYF; v_call: TRBV7-8; d_call: -; clone_size: -; j_call: TRBJ2-7
cdr3_nt: TGTGCCAGCAGTTTATCGGAAGGCATCCCGGGCAATGAGCAGTTCTTC; cdr3_aa: CASSLSEGIPGNEQFF; v_call: TRBV27; d_call: -; clone_size: -; j_call: TRBJ2-1
cdr3_nt: TGTGCCAGCAGCTTAGGAGAGGGACACACAGATACGCAGTATTTT; cdr3_aa: CASSLGEGHTDTQYF; v_call: TRBV7-6; d_call: -; clone_size: -; j_call: TRBJ2-3
cdr3_nt: TGTGCCAGCAGCTCCAAAGGACTAGCGGGAGGAGAGACCCAGTACTTC; cdr3_aa: CASSSKGLAGGETQYF; v_call: TRBV7-9; d_call: TRBD2; clone_size: -; j_call: TRBJ2-5
cdr3_nt: TGTGCCTGGAGAAGCCAGGTGAACACTGAAGCTTTCTTT; cdr3_aa: CAWRSQVNTEAFF; v_call: TRBV30; d_call: -; clone_size: few; j_call: TRBJ1-1
cdr3_nt: TGTGCCAGCAGCCCCTCTGCGGCGGGCCCGGGCAGCGATGAGCAGTTCTTC; cdr3_aa: CASSPSAAGPGSDEQFF; v_call: TRBV7-7; d_call: -; clone_size: -; j_call: TRBJ2-1
cdr3_nt: TGTGCCAGCAGCCGTGAGGGACTCTCGAGGAGGACCTACAATGAGCAGTTCTTC; cdr3_aa: CASSREGLSRRTYNEQFF; v_call: TRBV9; d_call: -; clone_size: -; j_call: TRBJ2-1
cdr3_nt: TGTGCCACCAGTGACACGACAGGTTTCAGCACAGATACGCAGTATTTT; cdr3_aa: CATSDTTGFSTDTQYF; v_call: TRBV24-1; d_call: -; clone_size: -; j_call: TRBJ2-3
cdr3_nt: TGTGCCAGCAGTGAAGGGACTCTAGGTGGTACGCAGTATTTT; cdr3_aa: CASSEGTLGGTQYF; v_call: TRBV2; d_call: -; clone_size: -; j_call: TRBJ2-3
cdr3_nt: TGTGCCAGCAGGAGGGCAGCGAACACCGGGGAGCTGTTTTTT; cdr3_aa: CASRRAANTGELFF; v_call: TRBV6-6; d_call: -; clone_size: -; j_call: TRBJ2-2
cdr3_nt: TGTGCCAGCAGCTTAGGCTTCCCGGGGGGGCTCGAGCAGTACTTC; cdr3_aa: CASSLGFPGGLEQYF; v_call: TRBV7-2; d_call: TRBD2; clone_size: -; j_call: TRBJ2-7
cdr3_nt: TGTGCCAGTAGCCCGGACGGGACTAGCGGGACCAATTTCTACGAGCAGTACTTC; cdr3_aa: CASSPDGTSGTNFYEQYF; v_call: TRBV19; d_call: TRBD2; clone_size: -; j_call: TRBJ2-7
cdr3_nt: TGTGCCAGCTCAATGGCAGGGTCAAACTATGGCTACACCTTC; cdr3_aa: CASSMAGSNYGYTF; v_call: TRBV18; d_call: -; clone_size: -; j_call: TRBJ1-2
cdr3_nt: TGTGCCAGCAGTGAATACGGGAAGGCTGGGCCCCAGCATTTT; cdr3_aa: CASSEYGKAGPQHF; v_call: TRBV25-1; d_call: -; clone_size: -; j_call: TRBJ1-5
cdr3_nt: TGTGCCACCAGCAGACAAATCCGGGGAGGCAGGGGGCGCTCAGGTGAAGCTTTCTTT; cdr3_aa: CATSRQIRGGRGRSGEAFF; v_call: TRBV15; d_call: TRBD1; clone_size: -; j_call: TRBJ1-1
cdr3_nt: TGTGCCAGCAGCGCCTTACTTGCGGGGGCGAGGGATACGCAGTATTTT; cdr3_aa: CASSALLAGARDTQYF; v_call: TRBV9; d_call: -; clone_size: -; j_call: TRBJ2-3
cdr3_nt: TGCAGCGTTGCTAGGGGGGGCGGAACTGAAGCTTTCTTT; cdr3_aa: CSVARGGGTEAFF; v_call: TRBV29-1; d_call: -; clone_size: once; j_call: TRBJ1-1
cdr3_nt: TGTGCCAGAAGCTCTTGCGGGACCATACGTTCGGATACGCAGTATTTT; cdr3_aa: CARSSCGTIRSDTQYF; v_call: TRBV5-3; d_call: -; clone_size: -; j_call: TRBJ2-3
cdr3_nt: TGTGCCAGTAGTCCGAACTCCGGGACAGACTTCTATGGCTACACCTTC; cdr3_aa: CASSPNSGTDFYGYTF; v_call: TRBV19; d_call: TRBD1; clone_size: -; j_call: TRBJ1-2
cdr3_nt: TGTGCCAGCAGTAAGCAGGGCATCTGGGGTGAAGCTTTCTTT; cdr3_aa: CASSKQGIWGEAFF; v_call: TRBV6-2/TRBV6-3; d_call: -; clone_size: -; j_call: TRBJ1-1
cdr3_nt: TGCGCCAGCAGCTTGCCGCGTATCGGGGAGCTGTTTTTT; cdr3_aa: CASSLPRIGELFF; v_call: TRBV5-1; d_call: -; clone_size: -; j_call: TRBJ2-2
cdr3_nt: TGTGCCAGCAGCCCCTGGTCGGGGGGAGGGGAAAAACTGTTTTTT; cdr3_aa: CASSPWSGGGEKLFF; v_call: TRBV9; d_call: -; clone_size: -; j_call: TRBJ1-4
cdr3_nt: TGTGCCAGCAGCGCGCCGGGACAGATTAATTCACCCCTCCACTTT; cdr3_aa: CASSAPGQINSPLHF; v_call: TRBV7-2; d_call: TRBD1; clone_size: -; j_call: TRBJ1-6
cdr3_nt: TGTGCCAGCAGTCAGGGACAGCTCACCGGGGAGCTGTTTTTT; cdr3_aa: CASSQGQLTGELFF; v_call: TRBV6-5; d_call: TRBD1; clone_size: -; j_call: TRBJ2-2
cdr3_nt: TGTGCCACCAGCAGAGTAGACACCGGGGAGCTGTTTTTT; cdr3_aa: CATSRVDTGELFF; v_call: TRBV15; d_call: -; clone_size: -; j_call: TRBJ2-2
cdr3_nt: TGTGCCACCAGCTACCTGACAGGATCGAACTATGGCTACACCTTC; cdr3_aa: CATSYLTGSNYGYTF; v_call: TRBV15; d_call: -; clone_size: once; j_call: TRBJ1-2
cdr3_nt: TGTGCCAGCAGCCACAGGGACAGGGACGGCACCGGGGAGCTGTTTTTT; cdr3_aa: CASSHRDRDGTGELFF; v_call: TRBV4-2; d_call: TRBD1; clone_size: -; j_call: TRBJ2-2
cdr3_nt: TGCGCCAGCAGCCAAGCTGGCGGGGAGGGGACAGATACGCAGTATTTT; cdr3_aa: CASSQAGGEGTDTQYF; v_call: TRBV4-1; d_call: TRBD2; clone_size: once; j_call: TRBJ2-3
cdr3_nt: TGTGCCACCAGCAGAGTTAGGACAGGGTTACCTGGAAACACCATATATTTT; cdr3_aa: CATSRVRTGLPGNTIYF; v_call: TRBV15; d_call: TRBD1; clone_size: once; j_call: TRBJ1-3
cdr3_nt: TGTGCCAGCAGCTTAGACTCCTTCTACGAGCAGTACTTC; cdr3_aa: CASSLDSFYEQYF; v_call: TRBV7-8; d_call: -; clone_size: once; j_call: TRBJ2-7
cdr3_nt: TGTGCCAGCAGCGTAGACGTGGGAGGTGGGTACGAGCAGTACTTC; cdr3_aa: CASSVDVGGGYEQYF; v_call: TRBV9; d_call: -; clone_size: -; j_call: TRBJ2-7
cdr3_nt: TGTGCCAGTATCACGACCGACTATAGCAATCAGCCCCAGCATTTT; cdr3_aa: CASITTDYSNQPQHF; v_call: TRBV19; d_call: -; clone_size: -; j_call: TRBJ1-5
cdr3_nt: TGTGCCAGCAGAGGACTAGCGGGGATCTCGGGCGAGCAGTACTTC; cdr3_aa: CASRGLAGISGEQYF; v_call: TRBV2; d_call: TRBD2; clone_size: -; j_call: TRBJ2-7
cdr3_nt: TGTGCCAGCAGCCAAGAGATTAAAGAGACCCAGTACTTC; cdr3_aa: CASSQEIKETQYF; v_call: TRBV2; d_call: -; clone_size: -; j_call: TRBJ2-5
cdr3_nt: TGTGCCAGCAGCCCCTCCAGTTTTGGAGCTTTCTTT; cdr3_aa: CASSPSSFGAFF; v_call: TRBV7-9; d_call: -; clone_size: -; j_call: TRBJ1-1
cdr3_nt: TGTGCCAGCAGTTTTCGAGGACTCCCCTACGAGCAGTACTTC; cdr3_aa: CASSFRGLPYEQYF; v_call: TRBV27; d_call: -; clone_size: few; j_call: TRBJ2-7
cdr3_nt: TGTGCTAGTGGTTTGGAGCGGGGAGGGCTAGCCAAAAACATTCAGTACTTC; cdr3_aa: CASGLERGGLAKNIQYF; v_call: TRBV12-5; d_call: TRBD2; clone_size: -; j_call: TRBJ2-4
cdr3_nt: TGTGCCAGCAGGCTACAGGGGGCGGGGACTGAAGCTTTCTTT; cdr3_aa: CASRLQGAGTEAFF; v_call: TRBV6-5; d_call: TRBD1; clone_size: few; j_call: TRBJ1-1
cdr3_nt: TGCAGCGTTCAAGGCGATACCGACGAGCAGTACTTC; cdr3_aa: CSVQGDTDEQYF; v_call: TRBV29-1; d_call: -; clone_size: -; j_call: TRBJ2-7
cdr3_nt: TGTGCCATCTCCGGGACAGGGGGTGAAAAACTGTTTTTT; cdr3_aa: CAISGTGGEKLFF; v_call: TRBV10-3; d_call: TRBD1; clone_size: -; j_call: TRBJ1-4
cdr3_nt: TGTGCCAGCAGCGTAGAATGGAGGGGGGGATCAGGAAACACCATATATTTT; cdr3_aa: CASSVEWRGGSGNTIYF; v_call: TRBV9; d_call: -; clone_size: -; j_call: TRBJ1-3
cdr3_nt: TGTGCCAGCAGCTTTGAAGTGGCGGACCTCGGGGCAGATACGCAGTATTTT; cdr3_aa: CASSFEVADLGADTQYF; v_call: TRBV7-2; d_call: -; clone_size: -; j_call: TRBJ2-3
cdr3_nt: TGTGCCAGCAGCTCCTACATAGGAGGGGACGGCAATCAGCCCCAGCATTTT; cdr3_aa: CASSSYIGGDGNQPQHF; v_call: TRBV5-6; d_call: -; clone_size: -; j_call: TRBJ1-5
cdr3_nt: TGCGCCAGCAGCCAAGGTGGGGCGGGGCAAGAGACCCAGTACTTC; cdr3_aa: CASSQGGAGQETQYF; v_call: TRBV4-3; d_call: -; clone_size: -; j_call: TRBJ2-5
cdr3_nt: TGCGCCAGCAGCCGGGAATACAGGGTGAGCTATAATTCACCCCTCCACTTT; cdr3_aa: CASSREYRVSYNSPLHF; v_call: TRBV4-3; d_call: -; clone_size: -; j_call: TRBJ1-6
cdr3_nt: TGCGCCAGCAGTCAATCGTTCGGGGGGCATTGCACAGATACGCAGTATTTT; cdr3_aa: CASSQSFGGHCTDTQYF; v_call: TRBV23-1; d_call: -; clone_size: -; j_call: TRBJ2-3
cdr3_nt: TGTGCCAGCAGCCTTCCGGGACAGGGGGTCAATGAGCAGTTCTTC; cdr3_aa: CASSLPGQGVNEQFF; v_call: TRBV7-3; d_call: TRBD1; clone_size: -; j_call: TRBJ2-1
cdr3_nt: TGTGCCATCAGTCTAGCGGAGGCCGGGGAGCTGTTTTTT; cdr3_aa: CAISLAEAGELFF; v_call: TRBV10-3; d_call: TRBD2; clone_size: -; j_call: TRBJ2-2
cdr3_nt: TGTGCCAGCAGCTTAGACGCACTCAATGAGCAGTTCTTC; cdr3_aa: CASSLDALNEQFF; v_call: TRBV13; d_call: -; clone_size: -; j_call: TRBJ2-1
cdr3_nt: TGTGCCAGCAGCCCGAGAGACAGCGGGGGGTACAATGAGCAGTTCTTC; cdr3_aa: CASSPRDSGGYNEQFF; v_call: TRBV9; d_call: TRBD2; clone_size: -; j_call: TRBJ2-1
cdr3_nt: TGTGCCACCAGGGGGACAGGGGCGAATGAAAAACTGTTTTTT; cdr3_aa: CATRGTGANEKLFF; v_call: TRBV24-1; d_call: TRBD1; clone_size: -; j_call: TRBJ1-4
cdr3_nt: TGTGCCAGCAGCTTAGGATATGGAGGGAACACTGAAGCTTTCTTT; cdr3_aa: CASSLGYGGNTEAFF; v_call: TRBV7-8; d_call: -; clone_size: -; j_call: TRBJ1-1
cdr3_nt: TGCAGCGTCGCCCCCAGTCGAAATGAGCAGTTCTTC; cdr3_aa: CSVAPSRNEQFF; v_call: TRBV29-1; d_call: -; clone_size: -; j_call: TRBJ2-1
cdr3_nt: TGTGCCAGCAGCACCCAAATGACGGATGAGGCCGGGGCCAACGTCCTGACTTTC; cdr3_aa: CASSTQMTDEAGANVLTF; v_call: TRBV7-9; d_call: -; clone_size: -; j_call: TRBJ2-6
cdr3_nt: TGTGCCAGCAGTTACTCGGCCCTAGCGGGGGGGTACGAGCAGTACTTC; cdr3_aa: CASSYSALAGGYEQYF; v_call: TRBV6-2/TRBV6-3; d_call: TRBD2; clone_size: -; j_call: TRBJ2-7